This T cell receptor beta chain was profiled in a study of blood T cell repertoires in COVID-19. In the study overall: Both acute and convalescent COVID-19 samples were obtained from the United States, Italy and Spain. Sample material is recorded as cDNA or gDNA derived from T cells, B-cell-depleted T cells, or PBMCs.

Trimming took off 4 bases at V and 6 bases at J, with 16 bases between the two ends. The CDR3 runs 14 residues. From germline, CDR1 is SGHVS and CDR2 FQNEAQ. Donors in Cohort 3 who had recovered were those with two negative PCRs, healthcare professional clearance, or resolution of their symptoms. Profiling relied on immunoSEQ multiplex PCR, and the TCRdb table lists in-frame clones only, not all of them. The top ten hold 8% to 10% of the sample, which has around 330,000 clones, about nine tenths seen once. V gene TRBV7-8 combines with J gene TRBJ2-7, with TRBD2 as a possible D gene (6 bases). The sequenced sample was PBMCs or T cells enriched from blood (not recorded which). The source of this sequence is a woman in her forties who had recovered from COVID-19. CDR3 DNA: TGTGCCAGCAGCTCAATGCCGGGAGTACCCGAGCAGTACTTC. It translates to CASSSMPGVPEQYF.